These 12 T cell receptor beta chains came from one sample sequenced in a study of blood T cells in healthy people across ages (dated by TCRdb to between 2014 and 2016). Libraries came from 5' RACE. For sequencing, an Illumina HiSeq 2500 was employed. A second about 7 to 12 cycle PCR used a sample-barcoded 5' primer and a J-beta primer mix. TCRdb handled the public reads itself, with Q25 trimming in fastp and clone calling in MiXCR, and kept productive beta chains. Rows are combined by CDR3 protein, so each entry shows the most common genes and DNA. Within this sample are around 870,000 distinct CDR3 sequences, with 29% of them counted one time only. The top ten constitute 15% to 20% of the sample. The sequenced material came from blood. These receptors were taken from a woman of 80 years or more in good health.

The CDR3 coding sequence is TGTGCCAGCAGCTTAGTTAGGGGACGGGCCAGGAGCTCCTACGAGCAGTACTTC. Translating gives CASSLVRGRARSSYEQYF. The J gene is TRBJ2-7, the V gene TRBV11-2, with D perhaps being TRBD1 or TRBD2 (5 bases each). Per germline, CDR1 SGHAT and CDR2 FQNNGV. The CDR3 runs to 18 residues. Trimming cost V 1 base and J 0 bases, with 19 bases left between them.

The chain employs TRBV2 and TRBJ2-3; the D call may be TRBD1 or TRBD2 (5 bases each). V was cut by 2 bases and J by 1 base, with 10 bases left in between. The CDR3 contains 15 residues. CDR1 SNHLY and CDR2 FYNNEI come from the germline V gene. In DNA, the CDR3 is TGTGCCAGCAGTGAATCGGGGCAGGGCACAGATACGCAGTATTTT. Translation gives CASSESGQGTDTQYF. The full variable domain, with the rest looked up from reference TRBV2 and TRBJ2-3, is EPEVTQTPSHQVTQMGQEVILRCVPISNHLYFYWYRQILGQKVEFLVSFYNNEISEKSEIFDDQFSVERPDGSNFTLKIRSTKLEDSAMYFCASSESGQGTDTQYFGPGTRLTVL.

This clonotype showed up just a few times. The chain couples TRBV21-1 to TRBJ2-4; TRBD1 is the table's D call and was not checked against the DNA. TRBV21-1 is a pseudogene. The CDR3 has 15 amino acids. CDR3 coding DNA: TGTGCCAGCAGGAAGACAGAGGGGGGTGGAAACATTCAGTACTTC. It is translated as CASRKTEGGGNIQYF.

This clonotype was counted a few times. This may come from a read error, since a much larger clone is one base off. This sequence joins TRBV5-1 and TRBJ2-5; maybe TRBD2 (5 bases). This CDR3 comprises 14 residues. Germline loops: CDR1 SGHRS, CDR2 YFSETQ. In DNA, the CDR3 is TGCGCCAGCAGGTTGGACGGGGTGGGAGAGACCCAGTACTTC. Protein sequence: CASRLDGVGETQYF.

In this sample, this clonotype turned up many times. The V gene is TRBV20-1, the J gene TRBJ1-2, with TRBD1 identical over 7 bases. V shed 4 bases, J shed 0 bases, and the junction held 5 bases outside the gene matches. CDR3 length: 14 amino acids. Germline CDR1 reads DFQATT; CDR2 reads SNEGSKA (reference sequence). The CDR3 here is CSATRQGSNYGYTF. CDR3 bases: TGCAGTGCTACCCGACAGGGTTCTAACTATGGCTACACCTTC.

The chain combines TRBV7-2 with TRBJ1-4, with 8 bases fitting TRBD1. The germline CDR1 and CDR2 sequences are SGHTA and FQGNSA. The CDR3 runs to 15 residues. Unmatched junction bases numbered 10, after V lost 5 bases and J lost 8 bases. CDR3 bases: TGTGCCAGCAGCCCTCGACAGGGGTTTGGCGAAAAACTGTTTTTT. Translation gives CASSPRQGFGEKLFF.

V usage is TRBV2 and J usage is TRBJ2-5; 14 bases are shared with TRBD2. This CDR3 has 16 residues. After removal of 5 bases from V and 9 bases from J, the junction contained 11 bases not matched to a gene. The V gene's germline CDR1 is SNHLY and CDR2 FYNNEI. CDR3 DNA sequence: TGTGCCAGCAGTCAGCAGACTAGCGGGGGGGCGGATTCCCAGTACTTC. Protein: CASSQQTSGGADSQYF.

This clonotype was picked up a small number of times. This chain uses TRBV18 with TRBJ2-1; D unclear. CDR1 and CDR2 (germline): KGHSH, LQKENI. V was clipped by 6 bases and J by 8 bases, with 20 bases between them. The CDR3 is made up of 15 amino acids. CDR3 sequence: CASSPGLSPPDEQFF. As DNA, the CDR3 is TGTGCCAGCTCTCCTGGCCTTTCCCCACCTGATGAGCAGTTCTTC.

Many counts were recorded for this clonotype. This chain uses TRBV27 with TRBJ1-4; D gene uncertain. The CDR3 runs to 13 residues. The germline CDR1 and CDR2 sequences are MNHEY and SMNVEV (reference sequence). V lost 3 bases and J 10 bases, leaving 12 bases between the germline ends. The CDR3 DNA sequence: TGTGCCAGCAGTTTCTCGGACCCGGGAAAACTGTTTTTT. Translating gives CASSFSDPGKLFF.

This clonotype was seen many times. The V gene is TRBV9, the J gene TRBJ1-2, with D possibly matching TRBD1 (6 bases). Germline V gives CDR1 SGDLS, CDR2 YYNGEE. The CDR3 contains 12 residues. The V gene lost 5 bases and the J gene lost 8 bases, with 13 bases spanning the gap. The DNA of the CDR3 is TGTGCCAGCAGGGGGGCACAGATCGGCTACACCTTC. This gives the protein CASRGAQIGYTF.

In this sample, this clonotype turned up a few times. This chain uses TRBV6-5 with TRBJ2-2; the D gene is possibly TRBD1 (6 bases). Between the trimmed V and J ends, which lost 0 bases and 5 bases, there was a span of 10 bases. Looked up from germline, CDR1 is MNHEY and CDR2 is SVGAGI. CDR3 length equals 15 residues. CDR3 protein: CASSYSPGATGELFF. The CDR3, as DNA: TGTGCCAGCAGTTACTCGCCAGGGGCTACCGGGGAGCTGTTTTTT.

This clonotype was found many times. The chain joins TRBV18 to TRBJ1-5, with TRBD1 identical over 7 bases. The trim removed 5 bases at V and 1 base at J, leaving 2 bases unmatched. This CDR3 is 14 amino acids long. The germline V gene encodes CDR1 KGHSH and CDR2 LQKENI. CDR3 in DNA: TGTGCCAGCTCAGGACAGGCGAGCAATCAGCCCCAGCATTTT. This codes for CASSGQASNQPQHF.